These 3 T cell receptor beta chains were sequenced from one sample in a study of T cell responses to AZD1222 COVID-19 vaccine (dated by TCRdb to about 2021). What the time point label conveys for this sample: baseline before first vaccination. Library construction relied on the immunoSEQ multiplex PCR assay. TCRdb's version of the immuneACCESS table is confined to in-frame rearrangements and falls short of the full clone set. An unresolved V gene accounts for under half of the shortfall where checked; the remainder is of unknown origin. The sample yields about 150,000 clones; approximately 88% were counted once. Approximately 15% of the sample is in the top ten clones. This sample comprised peripheral blood, obtained on day 0 of AZD1222 vaccination. The receptors stem from an adult in good health.

CDR3: CASSESWQPQHF. The CDR3 DNA follows: TGCGCCAGCAGTGAGTCGTGGCAGCCCCAGCATTTT. This sequence joins TRBV10-2 and TRBJ1-5, with D unresolved. Germline V gene data show CDR1 as WSHSY and CDR2 as SAAADI. The germline V and J ends were trimmed by 0 bases and 7 bases, with 4 bases remaining between them. The CDR3 consists of 12 residues.

The J gene is TRBJ1-1, the V gene TRBV6-1; D is perhaps TRBD1 (5 bases). Germline lookup yields CDR1 MNHNS and CDR2 SASEGT. The ends were cut back, 1 base at V and 8 bases at J, with 11 bases in the middle. The CDR3 runs 13 residues. The CDR3: CASSEEGKLEAFF. CDR3 bases: TGTGCCAGCAGTGAAGAGGGGAAGCTAGAAGCTTTCTTT.

V is TRBV14 and J is TRBJ1-4; D unresolved. V shed 0 bases and J shed 6 bases, with 11 bases lying between them. Germline CDR1 is SGHDN and CDR2 is FVKESK. The CDR3 consists of 15 residues. As DNA, the CDR3 is TGTGCCAGCAGCCAAGAAGCCGGGTTTTATGAAAAACTGTTTTTT. It codes for CASSQEAGFYEKLFF.